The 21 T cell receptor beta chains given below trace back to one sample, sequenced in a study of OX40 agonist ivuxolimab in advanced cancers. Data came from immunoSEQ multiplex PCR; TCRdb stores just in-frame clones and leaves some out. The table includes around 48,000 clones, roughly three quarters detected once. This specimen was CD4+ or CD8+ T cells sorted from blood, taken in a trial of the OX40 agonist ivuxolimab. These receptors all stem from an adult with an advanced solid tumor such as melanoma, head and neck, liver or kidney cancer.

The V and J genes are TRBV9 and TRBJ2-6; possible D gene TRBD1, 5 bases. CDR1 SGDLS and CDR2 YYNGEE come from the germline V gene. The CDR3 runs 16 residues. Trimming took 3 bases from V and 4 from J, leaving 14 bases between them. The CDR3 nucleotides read TGTGCCAGCAGCGGGCGGACACATCGCGGGGCCAACGTCCTGACTTTC. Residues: CASSGRTHRGANVLTF. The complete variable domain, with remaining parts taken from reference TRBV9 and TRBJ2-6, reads DSGVTQTPKHLITATGQRVTLRCSPRSGDLSVYWYQQSLDQGLQFLIQYYNGEERAKGNILERFSAQQFPDLHSELNLSSLELGDSALYFCASSGRTHRGANVLTFGAGSRLTVL.

The CDR3 spells CASSLDRAGANVLTF. CDR3 in DNA: TGCGCCAGCAGCTTGGACAGGGCTGGGGCCAACGTCCTGACTTTC. This rearrangement joins TRBV5-1 to TRBJ2-6; tentative D call: TRBD1 (6 bases). Trimming left V 0 bases short and J 2 bases short, with 6 bases between. This CDR3 is built from 15 residues. Germline loops: CDR1 SGHRS, CDR2 YFSETQ.

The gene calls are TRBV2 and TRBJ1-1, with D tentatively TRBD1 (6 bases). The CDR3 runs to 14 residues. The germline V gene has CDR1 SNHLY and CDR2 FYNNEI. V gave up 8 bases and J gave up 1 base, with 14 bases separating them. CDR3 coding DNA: TGTGCCAGCCTTCTCTGGACAGCGAACACTGAAGCTTTCTTT. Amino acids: CASLLWTANTEAFF.

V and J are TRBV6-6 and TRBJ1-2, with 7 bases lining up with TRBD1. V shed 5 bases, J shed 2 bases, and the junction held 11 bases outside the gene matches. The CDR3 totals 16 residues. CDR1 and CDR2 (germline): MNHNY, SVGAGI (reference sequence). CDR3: CASSLRPGQANYGYTF. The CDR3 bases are TGTGCCAGCAGTCTCCGTCCCGGACAGGCGAACTATGGCTACACCTTC.

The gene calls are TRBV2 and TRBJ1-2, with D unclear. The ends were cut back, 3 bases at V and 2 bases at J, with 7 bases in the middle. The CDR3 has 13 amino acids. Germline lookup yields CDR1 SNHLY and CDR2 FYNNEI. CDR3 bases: TGTGCCAGCAGTGATCGGTCGAACTATGGCTACACCTTC. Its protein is CASSDRSNYGYTF.

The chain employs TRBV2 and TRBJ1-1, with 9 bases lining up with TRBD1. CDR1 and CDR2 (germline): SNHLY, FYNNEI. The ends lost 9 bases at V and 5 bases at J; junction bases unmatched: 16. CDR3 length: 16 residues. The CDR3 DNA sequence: TGTGCCAGGGCAAGGGTCACGACAGGGGGGAGAACTGAAGCTTTCTTT. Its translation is CARARVTTGGRTEAFF.

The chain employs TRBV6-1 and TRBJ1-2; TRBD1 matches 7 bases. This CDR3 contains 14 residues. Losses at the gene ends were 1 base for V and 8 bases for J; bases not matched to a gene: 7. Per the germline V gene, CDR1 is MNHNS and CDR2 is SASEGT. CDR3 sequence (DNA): TGTGCCAGCAGTGAAGTGACCAGGGGGGAGGGCTACACCTTC. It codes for CASSEVTRGEGYTF.

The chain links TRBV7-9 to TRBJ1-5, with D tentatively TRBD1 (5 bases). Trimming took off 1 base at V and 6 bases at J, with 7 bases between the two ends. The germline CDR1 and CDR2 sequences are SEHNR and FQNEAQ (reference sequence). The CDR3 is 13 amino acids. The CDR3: CASSLVQGQPQHF. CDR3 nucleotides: TGTGCCAGCAGCTTAGTGCAGGGTCAGCCCCAGCATTTT.

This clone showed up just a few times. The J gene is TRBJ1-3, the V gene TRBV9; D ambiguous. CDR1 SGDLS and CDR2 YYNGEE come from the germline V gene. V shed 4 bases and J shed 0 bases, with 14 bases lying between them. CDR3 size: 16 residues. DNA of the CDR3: TGTGCCAGCAGCACCGGACGGCAAAGCTCTGGAAACACCATATATTTT. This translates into CASSTGRQSSGNTIYF.

In nucleotides, the CDR3 is TGTGCCAGCAGCTTAGGATTTCAAGGACTAGCGGGAGCAGTAGAGCAGTACTTC. Amino acids: CASSLGFQGLAGAVEQYF. The chain is built from TRBV11-2 and TRBJ2-7; 13 positions match TRBD2. CDR1 and CDR2 (germline): SGHAT, FQNNGV. V lost 1 base, J lost 7 bases, and 13 bases stayed unmatched. The CDR3 consists of 18 residues.

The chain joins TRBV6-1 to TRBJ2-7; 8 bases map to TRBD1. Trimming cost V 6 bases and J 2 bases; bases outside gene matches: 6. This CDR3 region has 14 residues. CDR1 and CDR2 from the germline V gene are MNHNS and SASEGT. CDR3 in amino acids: CASSRAQGAYEQYF. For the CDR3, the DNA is TGTGCCAGCAGCCGAGCACAGGGGGCCTACGAGCAGTACTTC.

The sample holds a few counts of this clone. Here the CDR3 DNA reads TGTGCCTGGAGTGTTGGACGACACGGGGAGCTGTTTTTT. This translates into CAWSVGRHGELFF. This chain links TRBV30 with TRBJ2-2; no firm D call. CDR3 length: 13 amino acids. CDR1 and CDR2 from the germline V gene are GTSNPN and SVGIG (reference sequence). The V end was cut by 0 bases, the J end by 7 bases, with 9 bases between.

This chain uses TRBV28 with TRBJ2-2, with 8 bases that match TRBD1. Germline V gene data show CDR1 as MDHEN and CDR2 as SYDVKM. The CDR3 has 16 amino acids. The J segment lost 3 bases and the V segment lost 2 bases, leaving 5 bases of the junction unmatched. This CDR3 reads CASSLVGQGHTGELFF. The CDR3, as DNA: TGTGCCAGCAGTTTAGTAGGACAGGGTCACACCGGGGAGCTGTTTTTT.

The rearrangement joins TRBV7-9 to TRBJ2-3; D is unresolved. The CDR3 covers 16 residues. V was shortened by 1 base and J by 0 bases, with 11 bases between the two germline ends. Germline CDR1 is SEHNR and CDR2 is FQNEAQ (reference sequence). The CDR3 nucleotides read TGTGCCAGCAGCTTAGTATCGGCTGCTAGCACAGATACGCAGTATTTT. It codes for CASSLVSAASTDTQYF.

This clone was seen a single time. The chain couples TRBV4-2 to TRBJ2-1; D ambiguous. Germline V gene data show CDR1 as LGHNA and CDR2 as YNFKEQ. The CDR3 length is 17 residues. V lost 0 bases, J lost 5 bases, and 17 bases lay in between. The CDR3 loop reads CASSQDRPVQGNNEQFF. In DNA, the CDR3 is TGTGCCAGCAGCCAAGACAGACCAGTCCAAGGTAACAATGAGCAGTTCTTC.

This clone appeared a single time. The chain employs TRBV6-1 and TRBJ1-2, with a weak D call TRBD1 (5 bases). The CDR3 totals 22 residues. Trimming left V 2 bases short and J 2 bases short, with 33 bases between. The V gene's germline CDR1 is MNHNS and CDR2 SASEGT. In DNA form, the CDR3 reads TGTGCCAGCAGTGAACGAAGACTTTACGGTGGGGGTTCGGGCTGGCTAAACTATGGCTACACCTTC. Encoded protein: CASSERRLYGGGSGWLNYGYTF.

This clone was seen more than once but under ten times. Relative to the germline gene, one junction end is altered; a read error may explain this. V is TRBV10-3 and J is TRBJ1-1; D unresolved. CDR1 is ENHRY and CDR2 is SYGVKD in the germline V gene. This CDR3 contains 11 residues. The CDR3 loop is CAISESQRAFF. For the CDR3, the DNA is TGTGCCATCAGCGAGTCTCAAAGGGCTTTCTTT.

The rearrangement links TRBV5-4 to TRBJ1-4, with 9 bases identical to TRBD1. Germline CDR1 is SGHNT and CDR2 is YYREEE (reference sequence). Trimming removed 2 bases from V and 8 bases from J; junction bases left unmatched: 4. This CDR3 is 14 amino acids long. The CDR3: CASSLQGAAEKLFF. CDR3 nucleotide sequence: TGTGCCAGCAGCTTACAGGGGGCGGCCGAAAAACTGTTTTTT. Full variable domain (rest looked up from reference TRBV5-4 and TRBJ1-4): ETGVTQSPTHLIKTRGQQVTLRCSSQSGHNTVSWYQQALGQGPQFIFQYYREEENGRGNFPPRFSGLQFPNYSSELNVNALELDDSALYLCASSLQGAAEKLFFGSGTQLSVL.

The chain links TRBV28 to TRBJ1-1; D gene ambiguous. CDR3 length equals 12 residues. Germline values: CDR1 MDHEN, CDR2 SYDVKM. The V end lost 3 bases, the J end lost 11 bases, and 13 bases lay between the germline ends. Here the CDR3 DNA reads TGTGCCAGCAGTTTGCCGCTGAATGGGGCTTTCTTT. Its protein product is CASSLPLNGAFF.

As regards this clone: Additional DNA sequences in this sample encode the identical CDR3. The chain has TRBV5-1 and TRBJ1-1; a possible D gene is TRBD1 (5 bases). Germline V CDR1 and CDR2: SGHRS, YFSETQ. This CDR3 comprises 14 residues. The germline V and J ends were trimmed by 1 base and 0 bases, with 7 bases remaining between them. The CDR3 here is CASSLTGLNTEAFF. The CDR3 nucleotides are TGCGCCAGCAGCTTGACAGGCTTGAACACTGAAGCTTTCTTT.

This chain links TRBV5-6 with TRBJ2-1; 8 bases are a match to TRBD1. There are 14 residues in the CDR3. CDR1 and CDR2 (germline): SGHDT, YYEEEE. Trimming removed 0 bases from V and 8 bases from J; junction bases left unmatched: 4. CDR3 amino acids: CASSLAGGSYEQFF. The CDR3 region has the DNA TGTGCCAGCAGCTTGGCAGGGGGCAGCTATGAGCAGTTCTTC. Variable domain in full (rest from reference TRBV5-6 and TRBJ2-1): DAGVTQSPTHLIKTRGQQVTLRCSPKSGHDTVSWYQQALGQGPQFIFQYYEEEERQRGNFPDRFSGHQFPNYSSELNVNALLLGDSALYLCASSLAGGSYEQFFGPGTRLTVL.